These T cell receptor beta chains were read from a single sample in a study of shared clonotypes between healthy human individuals. The repertoire was sequenced with immunoSEQ multiplex PCR; TCRdb's copy has only in-frame clones and lacks some. The table has more than 1 million clones, around 78% seen once; the top ten hold approximately 0.5%. Source material: memory CD4+ T cells from PBMCs. The receptors here all came from a man between 18 and 35 years old in good health. Some clones in this sample may be carry-over from other donors' samples. Each CDR3 is given without its conserved first and last residue.

J | V | CDR3
TRBJ1-2 | TRBV30 | AWSVQWGPFYGYT
TRBJ2-5 | TRBV30 | AWTLGETQY
TRBJ2-7 | TRBV5-4 | ASSSPGSGSAYEQY
TRBJ2-2 | TRBV2 | ASREAGELF
TRBJ2-4 | TRBV30 | AWSALAKNIQY
TRBJ1-3 | TRBV28 | ASSSTGVHGNTIY
TRBJ2-5 | TRBV2 | ASSDPSLVGETQY
TRBJ1-2 | TRBV2 | ASTDPGGYGYT
TRBJ1-2 | TRBV4-1 | ASSPATGAGYT
TRBJ2-7 | TRBV11-1 | ASSLDYGDEQY
TRBJ1-6 | TRBV28 | ASSLLSYSPLH
TRBJ2-7 | TRBV27 | ASMTGGYEQY
TRBJ2-7 | TRBV5-1 | ASSLAVGRAYEQY
TRBJ2-5 | TRBV28 | ASSRMRGQETQY
TRBJ1-4 | TRBV5-1 | ASSPGTGGEKLF
TRBJ2-7 | TRBV11-1 | ASSPQTGSLGEQY
TRBJ2-1 | TRBV2 | ASSAGLSSYNEQF
TRBJ2-7 | TRBV28 | VSSSTGYEQY
TRBJ2-3 | TRBV30 | AWSVGANTQY